This T cell receptor beta chain originates from a study of blood T cells in healthy people across ages. This clonotype was picked up a small number of times. The CDR3 is 18 amino acids. V gave up 2 bases and J gave up 0 bases; unmatched junction bases: 5. Germline CDR1 SGHTA, CDR2 FQGNSA. Primers used in a second PCR of about 6 to 11 cycles were a sample-barcoded 5' primer and a J-beta primer mix. A single record per CDR3 protein comes from TCRdb applying MiXCR to the 5' RACE reads. The sample consists of fewer than 1,000,000 distinct CDR3 sequences, 46% of them appearing once. Sequencing was carried out using blood. V is TRBV7-2 and J is TRBJ2-3; 13 nucleotides agree with TRBD2. This TCR came from a man older than 75 in good health. The CDR3 sequence is CASSLRGLAGASTDTQYF. The CDR3 region has the DNA TGTGCCAGCAGCTTACGAGGACTAGCGGGAGCCAGCACAGATACGCAGTATTTT. Combining the CDR3 with reference TRBV7-2 and TRBJ2-3 gives the whole variable domain GAGVSQSPSNKVTEKGKDVELRCDPISGHTALYWYRQSLGQGLEFLIYFQGNSAPDKSGLPSDRFSAERTGGSVSTLTIQRTQQEDSAVYLCASSLRGLAGASTDTQYFGPGTRLTVL.